This T cell receptor beta chain was obtained from a study of blood T cell repertoires in COVID-19 (dated by TCRdb to 2019 to 2021). About the full investigation: Collaborator samples came from the United States, Italy and Spain and covered acute and convalescent phases of COVID-19. The repertoires were released in a freely available public database meant as a resource for research on the immune response to SARS-CoV-2. Subjects who had been exposed to COVID-19, were actively infected with it, or had recovered from it provided the deeply sampled blood TCRbeta repertoires that made up the dataset. Where available, HLA class I and class II types were obtained from metadata supplied by the sample provider rather than from assay-based typing. A de-identified subject ID, COVID-19 status, age in years and sex were almost always included in the sample metadata. The samples were drawn from two sources: the first 160 participants of the ongoing ImmuneRACE study, and over 1,000 subjects contributed by 6 global collaborators. The prospective study material was composed of cDNA or gDNA derived from T cells, B-cell-depleted T cells, or PBMCs.

From the cysteine through the phenylalanine, the CDR3 covers 16 amino acids. Solely the CDR3 DNA is kept, with 48 bases framed from the first base. The germline V gene supplies CDR1 LGHNA and CDR2 YSLEER. Clipping removes 1 base from V and 6 bases from J, with 7 as the unmatched junction base count. Details on this clone: The antigen it binds to is not known. Within one base of it there is no much larger clone, and no base qualities were kept.

Whole blood was collected in K2EDTA tubes by collaborating institutions according to the institutions' own protocols. For TCRbeta analysis, collaborators shipped samples as frozen whole blood, isolated PBMCs, or DNA extracted from either of those sample types. Beyond this particular receptor, the publication reports: How much clinical and demographic metadata was included differed by source and by participant, and the metadata was provided uncurated.

TCRbeta CDR3 regions were amplified from genomic DNA using the immunoSEQ Assay, a bias-controlled multiplex PCR. As for how the authors treated the data: The number of nucleated cells in each sample was estimated by amplification of reference gene primers within the assay. Sequence reads were collapsed and filtered to measure the absolute abundance of every unique TCRbeta CDR3 rearrangement. For each sample, productive Simpson clonality was calculated as the square root of Simpson's diversity index over productive rearrangements. Sourced from immuneACCESS, this table was stored by TCRdb with only in-frame sequences that have V and J called. A share of the clones is absent; for the studies checked, an unresolved V gene accounts for under half, and the remainder has no known explanation. The V and J calls and clone size were taken over from that table, and D and trimming were inferred from the DNA. A total of under 150,000 clones appear in this sample, approximately 84% of them only once. The leading ten clones occupy around 3.5% of the sample.

The receptor's source is a man aged 40-50 years with acute or convalescent COVID-19. Material: peripheral blood. The chain is assembled from TRBV4-3 and TRBJ2-3; TRBD2 aligns with 10 central bases. The CDR3 protein: CASSQAPSGGADTQYF. In nucleotide form, the sequence is TGCGCCAGCAGCCAAGCCCCCAGCGGGGGGGCTGATACGCAGTATTTT.